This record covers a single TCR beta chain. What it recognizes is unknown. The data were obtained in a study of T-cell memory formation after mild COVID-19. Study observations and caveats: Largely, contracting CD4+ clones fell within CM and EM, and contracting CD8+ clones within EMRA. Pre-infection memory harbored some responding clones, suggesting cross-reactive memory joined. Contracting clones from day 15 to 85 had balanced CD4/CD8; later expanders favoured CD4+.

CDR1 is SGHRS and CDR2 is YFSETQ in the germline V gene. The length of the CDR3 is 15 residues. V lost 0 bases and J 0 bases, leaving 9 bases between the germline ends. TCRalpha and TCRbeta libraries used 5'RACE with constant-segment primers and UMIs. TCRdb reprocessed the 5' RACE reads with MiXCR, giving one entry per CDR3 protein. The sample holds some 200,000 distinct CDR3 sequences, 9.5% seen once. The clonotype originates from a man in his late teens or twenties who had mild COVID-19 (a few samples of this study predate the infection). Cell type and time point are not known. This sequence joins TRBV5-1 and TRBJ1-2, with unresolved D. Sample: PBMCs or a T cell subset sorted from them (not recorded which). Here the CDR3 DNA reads TGCGCCAGCAGCTTGGAGCCAGGAGCTAACTATGGCTACACCTTC. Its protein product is CASSLEPGANYGYTF. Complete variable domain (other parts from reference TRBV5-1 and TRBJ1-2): KAGVTQTPRYLIKTRGQQVTLSCSPISGHRSVSWYQQTPGQGLQFLFEYFSETQRNKGNFPGRFSGRQFSNSRSEMNVSTLELGDSALYLCASSLEPGANYGYTFGSGTRLTVV.